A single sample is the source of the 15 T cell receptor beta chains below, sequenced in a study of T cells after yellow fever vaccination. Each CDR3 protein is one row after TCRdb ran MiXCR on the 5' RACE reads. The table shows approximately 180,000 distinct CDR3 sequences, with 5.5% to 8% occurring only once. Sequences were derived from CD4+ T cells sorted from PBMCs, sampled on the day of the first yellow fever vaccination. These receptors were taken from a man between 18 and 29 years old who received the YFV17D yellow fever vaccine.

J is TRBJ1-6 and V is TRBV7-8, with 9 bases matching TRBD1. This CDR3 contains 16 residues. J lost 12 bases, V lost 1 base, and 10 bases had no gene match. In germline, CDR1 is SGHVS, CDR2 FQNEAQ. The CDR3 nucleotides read TGTGCCAGCAGCTTAGGGGGACAGGGAGAGGGCGGACCCCTCCACTTT. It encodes CASSLGGQGEGGPLHF.

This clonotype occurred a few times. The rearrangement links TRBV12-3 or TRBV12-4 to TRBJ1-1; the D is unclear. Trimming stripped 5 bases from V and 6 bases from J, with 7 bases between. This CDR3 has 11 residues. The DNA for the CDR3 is TGTGCCAGCAGTGTATCCCCTGAAGCTTTCTTT. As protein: CASSVSPEAFF.

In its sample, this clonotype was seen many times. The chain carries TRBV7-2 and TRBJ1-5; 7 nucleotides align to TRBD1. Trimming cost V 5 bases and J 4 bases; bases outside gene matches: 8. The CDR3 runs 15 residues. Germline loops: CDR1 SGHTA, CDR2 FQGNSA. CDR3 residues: CASSPDGTVNQPQHF. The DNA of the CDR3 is TGTGCCAGCAGCCCGGATGGGACAGTAAATCAGCCCCAGCATTTT.

CDR3 sequence: CASSSARGALAEQFF. The CDR3 coding sequence is TGTGCCAGCAGCTCCGCCAGGGGCGCTCTAGCTGAGCAGTTCTTC. The gene calls are TRBV13 and TRBJ2-1; D perhaps matches TRBD1 (6 bases). Trimming stripped 4 bases from V and 9 bases from J, with 19 bases between. The CDR3 has 15 residues. Germline V lookup: CDR1 PRHDT, CDR2 FYEKMQ (reference sequence). Full variable domain (missing parts from reference TRBV13 and TRBJ2-1): AAGVIQSPRHLIKEKRETATLKCYPIPRHDTVYWYQQGPGQDPQFLISFYEKMQSDKGSIPDRFSAQQFSDYHSELNMSSLELGDSALYFCASSSARGALAEQFFGPGTRLTVL.

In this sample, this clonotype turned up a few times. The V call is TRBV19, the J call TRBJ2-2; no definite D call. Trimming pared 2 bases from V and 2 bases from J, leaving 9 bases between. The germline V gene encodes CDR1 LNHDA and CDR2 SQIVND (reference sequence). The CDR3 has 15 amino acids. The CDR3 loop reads CASSISRGNTGELFF. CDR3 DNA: TGTGCCAGTAGTATAAGCCGAGGAAACACCGGGGAGCTGTTTTTT. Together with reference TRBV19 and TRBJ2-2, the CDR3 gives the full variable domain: DGGITQSPKYLFRKEGQNVTLSCEQNLNHDAMYWYRQDPGQGLRLIYYSQIVNDFQKGDIAEGYSVSREKKESFPLTVTSAQKNPTAFYLCASSISRGNTGELFFGEGSRLTVL.

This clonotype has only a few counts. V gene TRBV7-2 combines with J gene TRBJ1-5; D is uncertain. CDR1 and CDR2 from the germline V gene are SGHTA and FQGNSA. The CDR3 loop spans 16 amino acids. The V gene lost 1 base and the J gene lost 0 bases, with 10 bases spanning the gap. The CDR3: CASSLESSISNQPQHF. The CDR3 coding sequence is TGTGCCAGCAGCTTAGAATCCAGTATTAGCAATCAGCCCCAGCATTTT.

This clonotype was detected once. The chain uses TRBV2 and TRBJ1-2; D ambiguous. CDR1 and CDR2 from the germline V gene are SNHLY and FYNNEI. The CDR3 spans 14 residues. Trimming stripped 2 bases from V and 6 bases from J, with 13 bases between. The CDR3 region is CASSEWRVTDGYTF. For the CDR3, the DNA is TGTGCCAGCAGTGAATGGAGGGTGACGGATGGCTACACCTTC.

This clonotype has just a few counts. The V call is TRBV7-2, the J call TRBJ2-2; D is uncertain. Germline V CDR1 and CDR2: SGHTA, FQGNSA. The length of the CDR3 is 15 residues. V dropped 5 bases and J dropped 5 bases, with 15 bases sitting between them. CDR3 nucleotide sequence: TGTGCCAGCAGCCCCTCGGTAGTATATACCGGGGAGCTGTTTTTT. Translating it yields CASSPSVVYTGELFF.

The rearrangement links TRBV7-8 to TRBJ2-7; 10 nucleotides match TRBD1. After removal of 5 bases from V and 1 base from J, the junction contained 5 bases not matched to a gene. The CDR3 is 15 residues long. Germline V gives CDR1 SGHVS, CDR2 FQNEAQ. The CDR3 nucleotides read TGTGCCAGCAGCCCCGACAGGGGGCTATCCTACGAGCAGTACGTC. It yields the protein CASSPDRGLSYEQYV.

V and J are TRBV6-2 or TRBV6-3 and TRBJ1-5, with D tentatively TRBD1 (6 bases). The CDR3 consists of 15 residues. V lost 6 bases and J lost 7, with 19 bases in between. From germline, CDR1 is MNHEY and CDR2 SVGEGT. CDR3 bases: TGTGCCAGCAGGGGAACAGGGATGCAACGGCAGCCCCAGCATTTT. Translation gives CASRGTGMQRQPQHF.

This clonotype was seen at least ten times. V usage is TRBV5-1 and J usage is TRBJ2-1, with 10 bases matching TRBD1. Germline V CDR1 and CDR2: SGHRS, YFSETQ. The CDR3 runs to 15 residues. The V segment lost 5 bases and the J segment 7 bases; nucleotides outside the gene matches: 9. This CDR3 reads CASRNPGQGWNEQFF. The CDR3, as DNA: TGCGCCAGCAGGAATCCGGGACAGGGGTGGAATGAGCAGTTCTTC. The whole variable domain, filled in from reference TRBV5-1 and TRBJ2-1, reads KAGVTQTPRYLIKTRGQQVTLSCSPISGHRSVSWYQQTPGQGLQFLFEYFSETQRNKGNFPGRFSGRQFSNSRSEMNVSTLELGDSALYLCASRNPGQGWNEQFFGPGTRLTVL.

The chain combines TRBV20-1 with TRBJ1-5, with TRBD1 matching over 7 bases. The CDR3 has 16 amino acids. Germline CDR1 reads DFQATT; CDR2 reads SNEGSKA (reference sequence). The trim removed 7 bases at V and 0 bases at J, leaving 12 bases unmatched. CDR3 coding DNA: TGCAGTGATCTAACAGGGGAGGAGAGTAGCAATCAGCCCCAGCATTTT. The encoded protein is CSDLTGEESSNQPQHF.

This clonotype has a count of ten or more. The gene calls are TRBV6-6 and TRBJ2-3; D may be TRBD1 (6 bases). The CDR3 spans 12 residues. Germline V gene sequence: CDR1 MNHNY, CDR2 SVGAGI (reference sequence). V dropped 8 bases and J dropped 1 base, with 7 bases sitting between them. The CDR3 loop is CASSGGTDTQYF. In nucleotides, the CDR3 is TGTGCCAGCTCAGGGGGCACAGATACGCAGTATTTT.

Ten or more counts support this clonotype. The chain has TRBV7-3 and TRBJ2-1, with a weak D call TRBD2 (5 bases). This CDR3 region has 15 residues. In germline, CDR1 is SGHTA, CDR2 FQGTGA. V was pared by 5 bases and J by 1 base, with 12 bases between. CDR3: CASSPQRSSYNEQFF. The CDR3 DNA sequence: TGTGCCAGCAGCCCCCAGCGGTCTTCCTACAATGAGCAGTTCTTC.

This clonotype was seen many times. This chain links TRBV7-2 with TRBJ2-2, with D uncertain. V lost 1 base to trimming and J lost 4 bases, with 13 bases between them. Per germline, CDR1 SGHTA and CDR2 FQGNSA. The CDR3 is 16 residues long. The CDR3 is CASSLGKERGTGELFF. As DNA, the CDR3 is TGTGCCAGCAGCTTAGGAAAAGAGCGCGGCACCGGGGAGCTGTTTTTT.